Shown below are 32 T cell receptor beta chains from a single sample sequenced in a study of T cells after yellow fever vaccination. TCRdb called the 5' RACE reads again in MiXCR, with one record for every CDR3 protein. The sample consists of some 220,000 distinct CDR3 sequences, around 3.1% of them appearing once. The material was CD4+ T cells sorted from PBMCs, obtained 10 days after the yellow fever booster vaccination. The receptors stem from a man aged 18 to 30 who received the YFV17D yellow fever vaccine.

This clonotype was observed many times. As DNA, the CDR3 is TGTGCCAGCAGCTTCAACCGAGCGGGGGGGAGCACAGATACGCAGTATTTT. It encodes CASSFNRAGGSTDTQYF. This chain connects TRBV7-6 to TRBJ2-3; 10 bases align to TRBD2. J was trimmed by 0 bases and V by 3 bases; bases with no gene match: 6. The CDR3 totals 17 residues. Germline V gives CDR1 SGHVS, CDR2 FNYEAQ.

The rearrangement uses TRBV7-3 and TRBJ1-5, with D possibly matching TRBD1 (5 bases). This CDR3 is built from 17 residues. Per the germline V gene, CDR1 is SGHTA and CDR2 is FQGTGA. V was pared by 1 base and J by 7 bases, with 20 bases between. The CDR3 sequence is CASSLRGEASLDQPQHF. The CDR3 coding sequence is TGTGCCAGCAGCTTAAGGGGGGAGGCGAGTCTAGACCAGCCCCAGCATTTT.

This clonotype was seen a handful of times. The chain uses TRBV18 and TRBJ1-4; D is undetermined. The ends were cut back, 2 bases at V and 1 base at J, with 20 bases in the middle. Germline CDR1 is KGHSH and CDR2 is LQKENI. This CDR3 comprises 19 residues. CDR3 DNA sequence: TGTGCCAGCTCACCATTATCGGGTTACAGCGGTGGAACTAATGAAAAACTGTTTTTT. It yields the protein CASSPLSGYSGGTNEKLFF.

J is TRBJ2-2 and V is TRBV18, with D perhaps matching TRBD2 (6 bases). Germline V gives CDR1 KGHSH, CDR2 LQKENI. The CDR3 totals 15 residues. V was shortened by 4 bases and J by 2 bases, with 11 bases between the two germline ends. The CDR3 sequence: CASSQPGLNTGELFF. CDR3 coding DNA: TGTGCCAGCTCACAGCCGGGACTTAACACCGGGGAGCTGTTTTTT.

CDR3 region: CASSWRGYAYEQYF. CDR3 DNA sequence: TGTGCCAGTAGTTGGAGAGGTTACGCCTACGAGCAGTACTTC. The V gene is TRBV19, the J gene TRBJ2-7; D remains ambiguous. The CDR3 consists of 14 residues. Germline-derived CDR1 and CDR2 are LNHDA and SQIVND (reference sequence). Trimming shortened V by 5 bases and J by 2 bases, and 13 bases separated the two germline ends. The whole variable domain, remainder taken from reference TRBV19 and TRBJ2-7, is DGGITQSPKYLFRKEGQNVTLSCEQNLNHDAMYWYRQDPGQGLRLIYYSQIVNDFQKGDIAEGYSVSREKKESFPLTVTSAQKNPTAFYLCASSWRGYAYEQYFGPGTRLTVT.

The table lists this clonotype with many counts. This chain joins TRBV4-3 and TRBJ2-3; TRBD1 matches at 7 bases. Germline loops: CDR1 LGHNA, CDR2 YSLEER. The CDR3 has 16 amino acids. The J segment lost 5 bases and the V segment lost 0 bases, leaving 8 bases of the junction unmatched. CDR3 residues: CASSQDAGTEKDTQYF. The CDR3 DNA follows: TGCGCCAGCAGCCAAGATGCAGGGACAGAGAAAGATACGCAGTATTTT.

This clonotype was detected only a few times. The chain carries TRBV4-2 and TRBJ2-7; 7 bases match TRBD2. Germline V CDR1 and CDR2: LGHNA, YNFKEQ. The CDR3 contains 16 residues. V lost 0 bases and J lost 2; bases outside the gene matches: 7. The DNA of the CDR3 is TGTGCCAGCAGCCAAGATACGGGGGGAAGTACCTACGAGCAGTACTTC. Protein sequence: CASSQDTGGSTYEQYF.

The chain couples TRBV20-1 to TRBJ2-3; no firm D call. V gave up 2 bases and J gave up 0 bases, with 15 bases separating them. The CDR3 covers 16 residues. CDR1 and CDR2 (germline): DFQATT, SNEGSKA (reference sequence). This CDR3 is CSARTPFSLSTDTQYF. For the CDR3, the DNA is TGCAGTGCTAGAACCCCTTTTAGTCTTAGCACAGATACGCAGTATTTT.

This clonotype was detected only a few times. The CDR3 nucleotides read TGTGCCAGCAGCCCGGACAGAATAAATCAGCCCCAGCATTTT. The encoded protein is CASSPDRINQPQHF. The chain joins TRBV7-8 to TRBJ1-5, with TRBD1 as a possible D gene (6 bases). Per the germline V gene, CDR1 is SGHVS and CDR2 is FQNEAQ. The ends were cut back, 5 bases at V and 4 bases at J, with 12 bases in the middle. There are 14 residues in the CDR3. The full variable domain, rest sourced from reference TRBV7-8 and TRBJ1-5, is GAGVSQSPRYKVAKRGQDVALRCDPISGHVSLFWYQQALGQGPEFLTYFQNEAQLDKSGLPSDRFFAERPEGSVSTLKIQRTQQEDSAVYLCASSPDRINQPQHFGDGTRLSIL.

CDR3 sequence reads: CASSQGQVLPETQYF. For the CDR3, the DNA is TGTGCCAGCAGCCAAGGCCAGGTTCTGCCAGAGACCCAGTACTTC. This sequence joins TRBV14 and TRBJ2-5, with D uncertain. Trimming shortened V by 1 base and J by 4 bases, and 13 bases separated the two germline ends. This CDR3 has 15 amino acids. Germline loops: CDR1 SGHDN, CDR2 FVKESK.

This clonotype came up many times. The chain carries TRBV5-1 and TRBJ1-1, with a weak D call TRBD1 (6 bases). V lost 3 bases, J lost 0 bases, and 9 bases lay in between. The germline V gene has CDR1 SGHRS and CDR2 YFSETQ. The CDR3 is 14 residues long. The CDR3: CASSSTGMNTEAFF. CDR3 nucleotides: TGCGCCAGCAGCTCTACAGGGATGAACACTGAAGCTTTCTTT.

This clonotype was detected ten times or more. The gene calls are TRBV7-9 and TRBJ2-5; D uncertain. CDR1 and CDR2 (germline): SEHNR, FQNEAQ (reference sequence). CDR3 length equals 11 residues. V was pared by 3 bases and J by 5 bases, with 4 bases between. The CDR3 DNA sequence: TGTGCCAGCAGCTTCATCGAGACCCAGTACTTC. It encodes CASSFIETQYF.

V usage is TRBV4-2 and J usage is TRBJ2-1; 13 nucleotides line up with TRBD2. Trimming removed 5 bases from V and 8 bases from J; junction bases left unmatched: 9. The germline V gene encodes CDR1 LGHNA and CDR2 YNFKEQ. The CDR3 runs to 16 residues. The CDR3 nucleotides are TGTGCCAGCAGCGTCACCGGGACTAGCGGGGTTTATGAGCAGTTCTTC. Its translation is CASSVTGTSGVYEQFF.

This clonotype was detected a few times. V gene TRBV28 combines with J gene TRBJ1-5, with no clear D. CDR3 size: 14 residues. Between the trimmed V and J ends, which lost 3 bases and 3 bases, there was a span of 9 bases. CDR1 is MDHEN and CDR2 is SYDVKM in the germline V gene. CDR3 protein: CASSFRRVNQPQHF. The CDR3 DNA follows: TGTGCCAGCAGTTTCAGGAGGGTCAATCAGCCCCAGCATTTT.

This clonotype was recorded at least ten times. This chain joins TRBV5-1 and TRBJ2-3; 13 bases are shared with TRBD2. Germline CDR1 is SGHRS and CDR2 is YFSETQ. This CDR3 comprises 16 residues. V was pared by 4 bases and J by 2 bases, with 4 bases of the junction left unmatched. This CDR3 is CASSAGLAGNTDTQYF. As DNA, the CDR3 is TGCGCCAGCAGCGCGGGACTAGCGGGGAACACAGATACGCAGTATTTT.

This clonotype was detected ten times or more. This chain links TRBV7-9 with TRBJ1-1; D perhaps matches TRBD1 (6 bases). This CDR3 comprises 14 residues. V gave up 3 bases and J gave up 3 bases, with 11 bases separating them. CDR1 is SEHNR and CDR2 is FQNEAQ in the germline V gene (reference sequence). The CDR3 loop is CASSFYTGHTEAFF. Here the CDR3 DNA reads TGTGCCAGCAGCTTTTATACAGGGCACACTGAAGCTTTCTTT.

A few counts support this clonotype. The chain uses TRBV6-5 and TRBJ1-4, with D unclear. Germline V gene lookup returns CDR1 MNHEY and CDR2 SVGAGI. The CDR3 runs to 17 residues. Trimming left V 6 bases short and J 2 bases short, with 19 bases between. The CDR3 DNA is TGTGCCAGCAGCCCCGGACGGATGCCGAGGACTAATGAAAAACTGTTTTTT. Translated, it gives CASSPGRMPRTNEKLFF.

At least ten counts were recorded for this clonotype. CDR3 DNA sequence: TGCGCCAGCAGCCAAGAACCGGCGGAATGGTCGCAAGATACGCAGTATTTT. It codes for CASSQEPAEWSQDTQYF. The rearrangement joins TRBV4-3 to TRBJ2-3; no clear D. The CDR3 loop spans 17 amino acids. V was trimmed by 0 bases and J by 5 bases, leaving 18 bases between them. Germline V gene sequence: CDR1 LGHNA, CDR2 YSLEER.

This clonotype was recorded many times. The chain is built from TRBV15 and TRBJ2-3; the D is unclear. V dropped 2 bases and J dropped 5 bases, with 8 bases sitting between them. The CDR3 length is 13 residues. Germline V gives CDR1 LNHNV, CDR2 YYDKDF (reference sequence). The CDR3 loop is CATSRLWEDTQYF. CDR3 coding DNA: TGTGCCACCAGCAGATTGTGGGAAGATACGCAGTATTTT.

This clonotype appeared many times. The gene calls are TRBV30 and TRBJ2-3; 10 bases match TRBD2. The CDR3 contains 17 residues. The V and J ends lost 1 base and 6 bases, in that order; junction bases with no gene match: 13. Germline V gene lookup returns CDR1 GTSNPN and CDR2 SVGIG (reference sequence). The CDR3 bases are TGTGCCTGGAGTGCTGGTGCTAGCGGGGGAGTCGGGGATACGCAGTATTTT. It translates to CAWSAGASGGVGDTQYF.

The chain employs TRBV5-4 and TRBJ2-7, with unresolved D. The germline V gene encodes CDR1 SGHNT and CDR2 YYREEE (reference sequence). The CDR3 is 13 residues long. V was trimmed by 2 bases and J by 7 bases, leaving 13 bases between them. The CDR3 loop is CASSFFDTREQYF. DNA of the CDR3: TGTGCCAGCAGCTTCTTCGATACTCGGGAGCAGTACTTC.

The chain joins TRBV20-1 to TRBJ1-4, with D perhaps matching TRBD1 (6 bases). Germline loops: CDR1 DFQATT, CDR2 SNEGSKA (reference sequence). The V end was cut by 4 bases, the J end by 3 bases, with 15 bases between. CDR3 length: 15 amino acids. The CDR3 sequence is CSATPLGGANEKLFF. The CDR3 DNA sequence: TGCAGTGCTACCCCCCTAGGGGGAGCTAATGAAAAACTGTTTTTT.

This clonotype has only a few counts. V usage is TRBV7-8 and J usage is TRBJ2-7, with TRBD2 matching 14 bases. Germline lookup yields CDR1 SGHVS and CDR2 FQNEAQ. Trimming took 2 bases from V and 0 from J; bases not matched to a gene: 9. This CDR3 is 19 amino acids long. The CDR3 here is CASSLRTSGGSTYSYEQYV. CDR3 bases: TGTGCCAGCAGCTTACGGACTAGCGGGGGGTCAACCTACTCCTACGAGCAGTACGTC.

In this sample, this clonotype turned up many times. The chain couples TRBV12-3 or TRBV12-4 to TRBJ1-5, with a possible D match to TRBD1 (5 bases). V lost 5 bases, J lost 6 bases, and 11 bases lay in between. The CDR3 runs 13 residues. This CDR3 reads CASSGSGSQPQHF. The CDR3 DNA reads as TGTGCCAGCAGTGGATCAGGGAGTCAGCCCCAGCATTTT.

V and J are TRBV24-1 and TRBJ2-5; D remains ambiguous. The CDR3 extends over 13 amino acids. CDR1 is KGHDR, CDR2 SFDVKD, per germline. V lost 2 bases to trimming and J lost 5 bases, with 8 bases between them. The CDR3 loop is CATSDSWGETQYF. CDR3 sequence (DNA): TGTGCCACCAGTGATTCTTGGGGTGAGACCCAGTACTTC.

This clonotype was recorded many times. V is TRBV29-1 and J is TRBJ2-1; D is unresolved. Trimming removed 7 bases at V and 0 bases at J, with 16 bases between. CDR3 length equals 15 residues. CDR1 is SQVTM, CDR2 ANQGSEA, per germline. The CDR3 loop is CSATGLLSSYNEQFF. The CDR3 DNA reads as TGCAGCGCTACGGGTCTTCTCAGCTCCTACAATGAGCAGTTCTTC.

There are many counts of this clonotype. The CDR3 coding sequence is TGTGCCAGCAGTTCAAGTAATTATAGGGGACTAGCGGTGAACAATGAGCAGTTCTTC. It translates to CASSSSNYRGLAVNNEQFF. This chain links TRBV7-2 with TRBJ2-1, with 11 bases fitting TRBD2. Germline V gene data show CDR1 as SGHTA and CDR2 as FQGNSA. The trim removed 6 bases at V and 5 bases at J, leaving 18 bases unmatched. The CDR3 has 19 amino acids.

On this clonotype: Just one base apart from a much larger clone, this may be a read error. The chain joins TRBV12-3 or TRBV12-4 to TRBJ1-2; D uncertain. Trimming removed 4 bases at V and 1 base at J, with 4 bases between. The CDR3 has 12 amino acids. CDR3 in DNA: TGTGCCAGCAGTTATATTAACTATGGCTACACCTTC. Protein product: CASSYINYGYTF.

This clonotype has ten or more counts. The CDR3 protein is CSARADRGFYNEQFF. DNA of the CDR3: TGCAGTGCTAGAGCGGACAGGGGCTTCTACAATGAGCAGTTCTTC. The V and J genes are TRBV20-1 and TRBJ2-1; 9 positions agree with TRBD1. V gave up 1 base and J gave up 3 bases; unmatched junction bases: 4. Per the germline V gene, CDR1 is DFQATT and CDR2 is SNEGSKA (reference sequence). The CDR3 loop spans 15 amino acids.

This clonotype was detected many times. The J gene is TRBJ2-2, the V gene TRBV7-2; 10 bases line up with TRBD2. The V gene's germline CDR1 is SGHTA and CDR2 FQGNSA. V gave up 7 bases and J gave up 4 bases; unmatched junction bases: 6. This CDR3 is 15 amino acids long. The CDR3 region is CASTRSGGTTGELFF. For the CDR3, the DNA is TGTGCCAGCACCCGTAGCGGGGGGACCACCGGGGAGCTGTTTTTT.

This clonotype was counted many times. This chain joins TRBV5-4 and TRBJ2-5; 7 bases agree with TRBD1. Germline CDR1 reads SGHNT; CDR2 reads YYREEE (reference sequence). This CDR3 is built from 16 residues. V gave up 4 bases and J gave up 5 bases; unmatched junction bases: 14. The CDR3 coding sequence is TGTGCCAGCAGCGCCGGGACAGCCGTTGTGGGGGAGACCCAGTACTTC. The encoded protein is CASSAGTAVVGETQYF.

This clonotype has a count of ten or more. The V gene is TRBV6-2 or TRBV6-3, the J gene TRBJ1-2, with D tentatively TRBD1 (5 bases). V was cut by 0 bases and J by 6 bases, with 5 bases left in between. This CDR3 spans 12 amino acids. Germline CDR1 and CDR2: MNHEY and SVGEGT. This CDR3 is CASSYSRDGYTF. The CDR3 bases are TGTGCCAGCAGTTACTCCAGGGATGGCTACACCTTC.